This is a list of T cell receptor beta chains from one sample in a study of shared clonotypes between healthy human individuals. Profiling relied on immunoSEQ multiplex PCR, and the TCRdb table lists in-frame clones only, not all of them. The sample has roughly 2 million clones, 85% to 95% seen once. Sample: naive CD4+ T cells sorted from blood. These receptors were collected from a man younger than 35 in good health. CDR3s include the opening cysteine and the closing phenylalanine or tryptophan. Fields, in order: D gene, V gene, J gene, clone size, CDR3 DNA, CDR3 protein. The D gene is left open where the match is weak. Not every row has a clone size; where given, it reads once, few, many or a size class.

d_gene: TRBD2; v_gene: TRBV10-2; j_gene: TRBJ2-1; abundance: .; CDR3nt: TGCGCCAGCAGTGTACTAGCGGGAGGTAATGAGCAGTTCTTC; CDR3aa: CASSVLAGGNEQFF
d_gene: TRBD2; v_gene: TRBV11-2; j_gene: TRBJ2-5; abundance: .; CDR3nt: TGTGCCAGCAGCTTAGCTAGCGGGAGAAGGGAGACCCAGTACTTC; CDR3aa: CASSLASGRRETQYF
d_gene: .; v_gene: TRBV6-5; j_gene: TRBJ1-1; abundance: .; CDR3nt: TGTGCCAGCAGTTACTCCTTACACATACAGACTGAAGCTTTCTTT; CDR3aa: CASSYSLHIQTEAFF
d_gene: .; v_gene: TRBV10-3; j_gene: TRBJ1-1; abundance: .; CDR3nt: TGTGCCATCAGTCCCGGGCCTTCGAACACTGAAGCTTTCTTT; CDR3aa: CAISPGPSNTEAFF
d_gene: .; v_gene: TRBV7-9; j_gene: TRBJ1-1; abundance: .; CDR3nt: TGTGCCAGCAGCTTAGAGGCGGTGGGGAACACTGAAGCTTTCTTT; CDR3aa: CASSLEAVGNTEAFF
d_gene: .; v_gene: TRBV18; j_gene: TRBJ2-1; abundance: .; CDR3nt: TGTGCCAGCTCTCACAGCGGAGGGGCCCTTTCCAATGAGCAGTTCTTC; CDR3aa: CASSHSGGALSNEQFF
d_gene: .; v_gene: TRBV18; j_gene: TRBJ2-5; abundance: .; CDR3nt: TGTGCCAGCTCACCAACAGGCAAAGAGACCCAGTACTTC; CDR3aa: CASSPTGKETQYF
d_gene: .; v_gene: TRBV7-8; j_gene: TRBJ2-1; abundance: .; CDR3nt: TGTGCCAGCAGCTTAGAGTGGAATGAGCAGTTCTTC; CDR3aa: CASSLEWNEQFF
d_gene: .; v_gene: TRBV4-2; j_gene: TRBJ2-7; abundance: .; CDR3nt: TGTGCCAGCAGCCAAGTAGATTTACGGGAGTACGAGCAGTACTTC; CDR3aa: CASSQVDLREYEQYF
d_gene: .; v_gene: TRBV19; j_gene: TRBJ1-6; abundance: .; CDR3nt: TGTGCCAGTGGAGACGCGGGGGGATCCTATAATTCACCCCTCCACTTT; CDR3aa: CASGDAGGSYNSPLHF
d_gene: .; v_gene: TRBV29-1; j_gene: TRBJ2-1; abundance: .; CDR3nt: TGCAGCATCGCGGCAGGGCGAGCCTACAATGAGCAGTTCTTC; CDR3aa: CSIAAGRAYNEQFF
d_gene: .; v_gene: TRBV12-5; j_gene: TRBJ2-7; abundance: .; CDR3nt: TGTGCTAGTGGTCCCCATATTGGGCAGTACTTC; CDR3aa: CASGPHIGQYF
d_gene: .; v_gene: TRBV5-4; j_gene: TRBJ1-1; abundance: .; CDR3nt: TGTGCCAGCAGCTTTCCGACAGCCACTTTGAACACTGAAGCTTTCTTT; CDR3aa: CASSFPTATLNTEAFF
d_gene: .; v_gene: TRBV7-9; j_gene: TRBJ2-5; abundance: .; CDR3nt: TGTGCCAGCAGCTCATTAGCTCAACGGGAGACCCAGTACTTC; CDR3aa: CASSSLAQRETQYF
d_gene: TRBD1; v_gene: TRBV13; j_gene: TRBJ1-2; abundance: .; CDR3nt: TGTGCCAGCAGCACCAGCCGGGACAGGGGAGATGGCTACACCTTC; CDR3aa: CASSTSRDRGDGYTF
d_gene: .; v_gene: TRBV6-5; j_gene: TRBJ2-5; abundance: .; CDR3nt: TGTGCCAGCAGTCAGGGGGGGGGCCGAGAGACCCAGTACTTC; CDR3aa: CASSQGGGRETQYF
d_gene: TRBD1; v_gene: TRBV25-1; j_gene: TRBJ1-1; abundance: .; CDR3nt: TGTGCCAGCAGTCATTTGACAGGGGTGGGGACTGAAGCTTTCTTT; CDR3aa: CASSHLTGVGTEAFF
d_gene: .; v_gene: TRBV5-6; j_gene: TRBJ1-2; abundance: .; CDR3nt: TGTGCCAGCAGCTTGGGGGAGTCTTCCTATGGCTACACCTTC; CDR3aa: CASSLGESSYGYTF
d_gene: .; v_gene: TRBV6-6; j_gene: TRBJ1-5; abundance: .; CDR3nt: TGTGCCAGCAGTTACGTTACAGGGTCCGGCAATCAGCCCCAGCATTTT; CDR3aa: CASSYVTGSGNQPQHF
d_gene: .; v_gene: TRBV2; j_gene: TRBJ2-5; abundance: .; CDR3nt: TGTGCCAGCAACAGATTAGGGGAGACCCAGTACTTC; CDR3aa: CASNRLGETQYF
d_gene: TRBD1; v_gene: TRBV30; j_gene: TRBJ1-4; abundance: .; CDR3nt: TGTGCCTGGAGTACACAGGGGGGGGAAAAACTGTTTTTT; CDR3aa: CAWSTQGGEKLFF
d_gene: .; v_gene: TRBV6-6; j_gene: TRBJ1-1; abundance: .; CDR3nt: TGTGCCAGCAGTTTAGAGATGAGGGCTTTCTTT; CDR3aa: CASSLEMRAFF
d_gene: TRBD1; v_gene: TRBV7-2; j_gene: TRBJ1-3; abundance: .; CDR3nt: TGTGCCAGCAGCCCTCGGGACAGGCTAGTGGACACCATATATTTT; CDR3aa: CASSPRDRLVDTIYF
d_gene: .; v_gene: TRBV2; j_gene: TRBJ1-6; abundance: .; CDR3nt: TGTGCCAGTAACCCTACCCGGGATTCACCCCTCCACTTT; CDR3aa: CASNPTRDSPLHF
d_gene: .; v_gene: TRBV9; j_gene: TRBJ2-3; abundance: .; CDR3nt: TGTGCCAGCAGCGTATCCGAGCGGAGCACAGATACGCAGTATTTT; CDR3aa: CASSVSERSTDTQYF
d_gene: TRBD2; v_gene: TRBV5-8; j_gene: TRBJ2-3; abundance: .; CDR3nt: TGTGCCAGCAGCTTCCAGCGGGGAGATACGCAGTATTTT; CDR3aa: CASSFQRGDTQYF
d_gene: TRBD1; v_gene: TRBV5-1; j_gene: TRBJ2-7; abundance: .; CDR3nt: TGCGCCAGCAGCGGGAGGACAGGGGCCTACGAGCAGTACTTC; CDR3aa: CASSGRTGAYEQYF
d_gene: .; v_gene: TRBV9; j_gene: TRBJ1-3; abundance: .; CDR3nt: TGTGCCAGCAGCGTAGACACTTTCTCTGGAAACACCATATATTTT; CDR3aa: CASSVDTFSGNTIYF
d_gene: .; v_gene: TRBV5-1; j_gene: TRBJ2-3; abundance: .; CDR3nt: TGCGCCAGCAGAAGGGTAGGCGGGGGCACAGATACGCAGTATTTT; CDR3aa: CASRRVGGGTDTQYF
d_gene: .; v_gene: TRBV28; j_gene: TRBJ1-2; abundance: .; CDR3nt: TGTGCCAGCACCGGGACAAGGCCCTATGGCTACACCTTC; CDR3aa: CASTGTRPYGYTF
d_gene: .; v_gene: TRBV6-1; j_gene: TRBJ2-3; abundance: .; CDR3nt: TGTGCCAGCAGTGGTCTCTGGACAACTAGCACAGATACGCAGTATTTT; CDR3aa: CASSGLWTTSTDTQYF
d_gene: TRBD2; v_gene: TRBV7-9; j_gene: TRBJ2-5; abundance: once; CDR3nt: TGTGCCAGCAGCTTACCGCTAGCGGGGGGCCAAGAGACCCAGTACTTC; CDR3aa: CASSLPLAGGQETQYF
d_gene: TRBD1; v_gene: TRBV5-1; j_gene: TRBJ1-2; abundance: .; CDR3nt: TGCGCCAGCAGCACTACAGGGGGCGGTAATGGCTACACCTTC; CDR3aa: CASSTTGGGNGYTF
d_gene: .; v_gene: TRBV4-3; j_gene: TRBJ2-7; abundance: once; CDR3nt: TGCGCCAGCAGGGCGGGTGCGGGGTCCTACGAGCAGTACTTC; CDR3aa: CASRAGAGSYEQYF
d_gene: TRBD1; v_gene: TRBV6-1; j_gene: TRBJ2-7; abundance: .; CDR3nt: TGTGCCAGCAGTGAGCCGGGACAGGGGTTGGGCGAGCAGTACTTC; CDR3aa: CASSEPGQGLGEQYF
d_gene: .; v_gene: TRBV25-1; j_gene: TRBJ2-1; abundance: .; CDR3nt: TGTGCCAGCAGGGGGGCAGGGAGGGGATCGAAGGCCTACAATGAGCAGTTCTTC; CDR3aa: CASRGAGRGSKAYNEQFF
d_gene: TRBD1; v_gene: TRBV5-1; j_gene: TRBJ1-2; abundance: .; CDR3nt: TGCGCCAGCAGCTTGGCCGAGACAGGGGCTTATGGCTACACCTTC; CDR3aa: CASSLAETGAYGYTF
d_gene: .; v_gene: TRBV6-5; j_gene: TRBJ1-1; abundance: .; CDR3nt: TGTGCCAGCAGCAGAAGACAGGATAGGAACACTGAAGCTTTCTTT; CDR3aa: CASSRRQDRNTEAFF
d_gene: TRBD1; v_gene: TRBV30; j_gene: TRBJ1-1; abundance: .; CDR3nt: TGTGCCTGGAGTAGACCGGGACAGGGATCTAACGGGCGCGTGAACACTGAAGCTTTCTTT; CDR3aa: CAWSRPGQGSNGRVNTEAFF
d_gene: .; v_gene: TRBV11-3; j_gene: TRBJ1-1; abundance: once; CDR3nt: TGTGCCAGCAGCTTGCAGGGACATGAAGCTTTCTTT; CDR3aa: CASSLQGHEAFF
d_gene: .; v_gene: TRBV10-3; j_gene: TRBJ1-2; abundance: .; CDR3nt: TGTGCCATCAGTGAGGAGTACGGGGTCTATGGCTACACCTTC; CDR3aa: CAISEEYGVYGYTF
d_gene: TRBD1; v_gene: TRBV6-5; j_gene: TRBJ2-3; abundance: .; CDR3nt: TGTGCCACCAGAAGGACAGGGATGGCGAATACGCAGTATTTT; CDR3aa: CATRRTGMANTQYF
d_gene: .; v_gene: TRBV19; j_gene: TRBJ2-5; abundance: .; CDR3nt: TGTGCCAGTAGTTGGGCGGGGCAAGAGACCCAGTACTTC; CDR3aa: CASSWAGQETQYF
d_gene: TRBD2; v_gene: TRBV7-8; j_gene: TRBJ2-3; abundance: .; CDR3nt: TGTGCCAGCAGCTTAGTGACTAGCGCTTTGCCTAGCACAGATACGCAGTATTTT; CDR3aa: CASSLVTSALPSTDTQYF
d_gene: TRBD1; v_gene: TRBV29-1; j_gene: TRBJ2-5; abundance: .; CDR3nt: TGCAGCGTTGGAACAGGGGGCTTGGAGACCCAGTACTTC; CDR3aa: CSVGTGGLETQYF
d_gene: .; v_gene: TRBV6-5; j_gene: TRBJ1-4; abundance: .; CDR3nt: TGTGCCAGCAGTTACTCTGGGCCGGCGAATGAAAAACTGTTTTTT; CDR3aa: CASSYSGPANEKLFF
d_gene: TRBD1; v_gene: TRBV2; j_gene: TRBJ2-2; abundance: .; CDR3nt: TGTGCCAGCAGTATGGTTCAGAGGGGGCAAGCCGGGGAGCTGTTTTTT; CDR3aa: CASSMVQRGQAGELFF
d_gene: TRBD2; v_gene: TRBV28; j_gene: TRBJ2-5; abundance: .; CDR3nt: TGTGCCAGCAGTTTAGGCGTAGCGGGAGAGACCCAGTACTTC; CDR3aa: CASSLGVAGETQYF
d_gene: TRBD2; v_gene: TRBV4-1; j_gene: TRBJ2-7; abundance: once; CDR3nt: TGCGCCAGCAGCCAAGGGGCGAGCGGGGGGGGTATTTACGAGCAGTACTTC; CDR3aa: CASSQGASGGGIYEQYF